The 22 T cell receptor beta chains given below trace back to one sample, sequenced in a study of cytomegalovirus exposure and HLA in healthy donors. Assay: immunoSEQ multiplex PCR; the TCRdb copy retains only in-frame clones and omits some. This table has 100,000 to 150,000 clones, around 90% appearing once. The source material was PBMCs. Receptor source: a woman aged 18-30 years in good health and CMV-seronegative.

This clone occurred once. This chain links TRBV7-7 with TRBJ2-2; 11 nucleotides agree with TRBD1. Germline trimming cut 5 bases from V and 4 bases from J; bases unmatched to any gene: 9. CDR1 is SSHAT and CDR2 is FNYEAQ in the germline V gene (reference sequence). The CDR3 sequence is 17 residues long. CDR3 sequence (DNA): TGTGCCAGCAGCCCACGAACCGGGACAGGGGGCACCGGGGAGCTGTTTTTT. Its protein is CASSPRTGTGGTGELFF.

The chain links TRBV6-1 to TRBJ1-1; TRBD1 matches at 7 bases. The CDR3 spans 12 residues. V gave up 4 bases and J gave up 8 bases; unmatched junction bases: 4. Per the germline V gene, CDR1 is MNHNS and CDR2 is SASEGT. CDR3 coding DNA: TGTGCCAGCAGTGCCAGGGGGGAGGAAGCTTTCTTT. This sequence encodes CASSARGEEAFF.

This rearrangement joins TRBV6-1 to TRBJ2-6; D gene unclear. Looked up from germline, CDR1 is MNHNS and CDR2 is SASEGT. V was clipped by 6 bases and J by 4 bases, with 13 bases between them. The CDR3 sequence is 15 residues long. The CDR3 bases are TGTGCCAGCAGGGCGACGGGTGCCGGGGCCAACGTCCTGACTTTC. It encodes CASRATGAGANVLTF.

This chain uses TRBV19 with TRBJ2-4; 7 bases are a match to TRBD2. The J segment lost 8 bases and the V segment lost 3 bases, leaving 7 bases of the junction unmatched. CDR3 length: 14 amino acids. Per the germline V gene, CDR1 is LNHDA and CDR2 is SQIVND (reference sequence). CDR3 nucleotide sequence: TGTGCCAGTAGTATTGGGGGTGGGAGGGACATTCAGTACTTC. Translated: CASSIGGGRDIQYF. Full variable domain (missing parts from reference TRBV19 and TRBJ2-4): DGGITQSPKYLFRKEGQNVTLSCEQNLNHDAMYWYRQDPGQGLRLIYYSQIVNDFQKGDIAEGYSVSREKKESFPLTVTSAQKNPTAFYLCASSIGGGRDIQYFGAGTRLSVL.

This clone was seen a single time. The rearrangement links TRBV15 to TRBJ1-4; tentative D call: TRBD1 (6 bases). Per the germline V gene, CDR1 is LNHNV and CDR2 is YYDKDF (reference sequence). The V and J ends lost 1 base and 8 bases respectively, with 14 bases between them. The CDR3 has 15 amino acids. This CDR3 reads CATSRGQGQYEKLFF. The CDR3 DNA sequence: TGTGCCACCAGCAGAGGGCAGGGGCAGTACGAAAAACTGTTTTTT.

The chain uses TRBV5-4 and TRBJ2-5; 11 nucleotides agree with TRBD2. The ends lost 0 bases at V and 3 bases at J; junction bases unmatched: 16. Germline V gene sequence: CDR1 SGHNT, CDR2 YYREEE (reference sequence). The CDR3 has 20 residues. CDR3 amino acids: CASSLGLLAGDWVGKETQYF. The CDR3 DNA reads TGTGCCAGCAGCTTGGGCCTACTAGCGGGAGACTGGGTTGGGAAAGAGACCCAGTACTTC.

The rearrangement links TRBV25-1 to TRBJ1-1, with D maybe TRBD1 (5 bases). Germline assignment: CDR1 MGHDK and CDR2 SYGVNS. Trimming took off 2 bases at V and 6 bases at J, with 19 bases between the two ends. The CDR3 totals 16 residues. CDR3 coding DNA: TGTGCCAGCAGTGAAGCTTGGGTTTGGGGGACTGCTGAAGCTTTCTTT. Protein: CASSEAWVWGTAEAFF.

This sequence joins TRBV5-4 and TRBJ1-2, with 7 bases that match TRBD1. With V trimmed by 5 bases and J by 0 bases, 7 bases remained unmatched. This CDR3 is 15 amino acids long. Germline values: CDR1 SGHNT, CDR2 YYREEE (reference sequence). The CDR3 bases are TGTGCCAGCAGACCTGACAGGGCGACTAACTATGGCTACACCTTC. Translated, it gives CASRPDRATNYGYTF. The entire variable domain, with the rest obtained from reference TRBV5-4 and TRBJ1-2, is as follows: ETGVTQSPTHLIKTRGQQVTLRCSSQSGHNTVSWYQQALGQGPQFIFQYYREEENGRGNFPPRFSGLQFPNYSSELNVNALELDDSALYLCASRPDRATNYGYTFGSGTRLTVV.

The gene calls are TRBV28 and TRBJ1-2; D uncertain. The germline gives CDR1 MDHEN, CDR2 SYDVKM. This CDR3 has 11 amino acids. Trimming removed 10 bases from V and 3 bases from J, with 9 bases in between. CDR3 sequence: CAISTDYGYTF. The CDR3 DNA sequence: TGTGCCATTAGTACGGACTATGGCTACACCTTC.

The table lists this clone with a few counts. The chain recombines TRBV19 with TRBJ1-2; 12 bases agree with TRBD1. V lost 6 bases to trimming and J lost 4 bases; unmatched junction nucleotides: 3. This CDR3 comprises 14 residues. The germline V gene has CDR1 LNHDA and CDR2 SQIVND (reference sequence). CDR3 residues: CASRPGQGAYGYTF. CDR3 bases: TGTGCCAGTAGGCCGGGACAGGGGGCCTATGGCTACACCTTC.

This clone was counted a single time. The rearrangement links TRBV7-9 to TRBJ2-7, with a possible D match to TRBD1 (5 bases). This CDR3 comprises 15 residues. The germline V gene has CDR1 SEHNR and CDR2 FQNEAQ (reference sequence). The germline V and J ends were trimmed by 1 base and 5 bases, with 15 bases remaining between them. DNA for the CDR3: TGTGCCAGCAGCTTAGATGGTGCAGGGTGGGACGAGCAGTACTTC. Its protein product is CASSLDGAGWDEQYF.

This clone was counted a few times. The V call is TRBV6-1, the J call TRBJ1-2, with a possible D match to TRBD1 (5 bases). Germline values: CDR1 MNHNS, CDR2 SASEGT. V dropped 7 bases and J dropped 9 bases, with 21 bases sitting between them. The CDR3 covers 14 residues. The CDR3 is CASTQDGEPNSYTF. CDR3 in DNA: TGTGCCAGCACACAGGACGGCGAACCTAATAGCTACACCTTC.

The chain joins TRBV30 to TRBJ1-2; D possibly corresponds to TRBD1 (6 bases). Germline loops: CDR1 GTSNPN, CDR2 SVGIG (reference sequence). The CDR3 has 14 residues. The ends were cut back, 0 bases at V and 7 bases at J, with 15 bases in the middle. CDR3 loop: CAWSVQPDRSGYTF. CDR3 DNA: TGTGCCTGGAGTGTTCAGCCCGACAGGTCTGGCTACACCTTC.

This chain connects TRBV7-2 to TRBJ1-2; 9 positions agree with TRBD1. The germline CDR1 and CDR2 sequences are SGHTA and FQGNSA. This CDR3 contains 14 residues. V lost 4 bases to trimming and J lost 5 bases; unmatched junction nucleotides: 5. CDR3 DNA: TGTGCCAGCAGCTCGGACAGGGGAGTGTATGGCTACACCTTC. Residues: CASSSDRGVYGYTF.

CDR3 sequence reads: CASSLDTVSSYEQYF. The CDR3 DNA is TGTGCCAGCAGCTTAGATACAGTGAGCTCCTACGAGCAGTACTTC. The V gene is TRBV11-2, the J gene TRBJ2-7; D is uncertain. This CDR3 is built from 15 residues. Germline CDR1 reads SGHAT; CDR2 reads FQNNGV. Deletions cut 0 bases from V and 0 bases from J, with 9 bases between.

The chain combines TRBV6-5 with TRBJ2-7, with D unresolved. Deletions cut 2 bases from V and 2 bases from J, with 10 bases between. The CDR3 covers 14 residues. The V gene's germline CDR1 is MNHEY and CDR2 SVGAGI. The CDR3 DNA reads TGTGCCAGCAGTTACCAAGGAGCCGCCTACGAGCAGTACTTC. Amino acid sequence: CASSYQGAAYEQYF.

Note on this clone: The junction shows a germline mismatch at one end, possibly a read error. This chain links TRBV7-6 with TRBJ2-5; 10 bases are shared with TRBD2. Germline V gene sequence: CDR1 SGHVS, CDR2 FNYEAQ. The CDR3 length is 14 residues. The CDR3 protein is CASSSSASGGPLHF. The CDR3 bases are TGTGCCAGCAGCTCCTCTGCTAGCGGGGGCCCGTTGCACTTC.

The chain links TRBV2 to TRBJ2-3, with a weak D call TRBD2 (6 bases). Germline CDR1 and CDR2: SNHLY and FYNNEI. CDR3 length equals 14 residues. V lost 8 bases and J lost 2, with 14 bases in between. CDR3 region: CASLRELATDTQYF. The CDR3 nucleotides are TGTGCCAGCCTTCGGGAGCTCGCCACAGATACGCAGTATTTT.

CDR3 nucleotide sequence: TGTGCCAGCAGCTTCACAGGGGGGGACACAGATACGCAGTATTTT. It is translated as CASSFTGGDTDTQYF. The chain links TRBV7-8 to TRBJ2-3, with D possibly TRBD1 on 8 matching bases. Trimming left V 3 bases short and J 2 bases short, with 12 bases between. This CDR3 is 15 amino acids long. Germline V lookup: CDR1 SGHVS, CDR2 FQNEAQ.

The chain recombines TRBV6-5 with TRBJ2-3; the match to TRBD2 covers 7 bases. V lost 8 bases, J lost 2 bases, and 1 base stayed unmatched. This CDR3 spans 12 amino acids. Per germline, CDR1 MNHEY and CDR2 SVGAGI. The CDR3 region is CASRDYTDTQYF. In DNA form, the CDR3 reads TGTGCCAGCCGGGACTACACAGATACGCAGTATTTT.

This chain connects TRBV7-2 to TRBJ2-7, with 9 bases identical to TRBD2. CDR1 is SGHTA and CDR2 is FQGNSA in the germline V gene. The CDR3 spans 15 residues. The J segment lost 3 bases and the V segment lost 1 base, leaving 4 bases of the junction unmatched. This CDR3 is CASSLDWTSVYEQYF. Here the CDR3 DNA reads TGTGCCAGCAGCTTAGATTGGACTAGCGTCTACGAGCAGTACTTC. Together with reference TRBV7-2 and TRBJ2-7, the CDR3 gives the full variable domain: GAGVSQSPSNKVTEKGKDVELRCDPISGHTALYWYRQSLGQGLEFLIYFQGNSAPDKSGLPSDRFSAERTGGSVSTLTIQRTQQEDSAVYLCASSLDWTSVYEQYFGPGTRLTVT.

The chain combines TRBV5-5 with TRBJ2-2, with TRBD1 matching over 10 bases. Trimming removed 6 bases from V and 6 bases from J; junction bases left unmatched: 11. This CDR3 contains 16 residues. CDR1 is SGHKS, CDR2 YYEKEE, per germline (reference sequence). The CDR3 sequence: CASTLWGTGEAGELFF. In DNA, the CDR3 is TGTGCCAGCACCCTATGGGGGACAGGGGAGGCCGGGGAGCTGTTTTTT.